The text below deals with one TCR beta chain. Which antigen it targets is not known. Per-base quality was not reported, and no clone a single base away is much larger than it. Each collaborating institution followed its own protocols to collect whole blood in K2EDTA tubes. For TCRbeta analysis, collaborators shipped samples in one of three forms: frozen whole blood, isolated PBMCs, or DNA extracted from either of those sample types. The CDR3 goes from the cysteine to the phenylalanine over 15 residues. The sequence is cut down to CDR3 DNA, 45 bases in frame from base 1. The germline V gene specifies MNHEY as CDR1 and SVGAGI as CDR2. V loses 7 bases at its end and J loses 5 bases; junction bases beyond the gene matches: 11. This sample is part of a study of blood T cell repertoires in COVID-19 (dated by TCRdb to about 2020). Study-wide context: Samples covering the acute and convalescent phases of COVID-19 were provided by collaborators in the United States, Italy and Spain. The material from the prospective study consisted of cDNA or gDNA derived from T cells, B-cell-depleted T cells, or PBMCs. A de-identified subject ID, COVID-19 status, age in years and sex were almost always included in the sample metadata. The samples were drawn from two sources: the first 160 participants of the ongoing ImmuneRACE study, and 950 to 1,500 subjects contributed by 6 global collaborators. Where available, HLA class I and class II types were obtained from metadata supplied by the sample provider rather than from assay-based typing. The repertoires were released in a freely available public database intended as a resource for research on the immune response to SARS-CoV-2. The dataset comprised deeply sampled blood TCRbeta repertoires from subjects exposed to, actively infected with, or recovered from COVID-19.

What the work shows at the level of the full study, not this receptor alone: The amount of clinical and demographic metadata varied by source and participant and was provided uncurated.

TCRbeta CDR3 regions were amplified from genomic DNA using the immunoSEQ Assay, a bias-controlled multiplex PCR. The authors' analysis ran thus. Nucleated cell counts per sample were estimated from amplification of reference gene primers within the assay. To quantify the absolute abundance of each unique TCRbeta CDR3 rearrangement, sequence reads were collapsed and filtered. For each sample, productive Simpson clonality was calculated as the square root of Simpson's diversity index across productive rearrangements. The clones in this table, taken by TCRdb from immuneACCESS, are in-frame only. Not every clone is retained; where verified, under half of the shortfall comes from an unresolved V gene, and the cause of the rest is unknown. That table furnishes V, J and clone size, whereas the DNA furnished D and trimming. The sample profile shows 150,000 to 200,000 clones; roughly 86% of them were found once. The top ten hold about 7% of the sample.

The sequence links TRBV6-5 to TRBJ2-1, with TRBD2 matching 7 junction bases. The sample comprised peripheral blood. The origin of this receptor is a woman aged 80 or over in a cohort sampled during active or convalescent COVID-19. This receptor carries the CDR3 CASMAGRERNNEQFF. The bases are TGTGCCAGCATGGCGGGGCGGGAGAGGAACAATGAGCAGTTCTTC.